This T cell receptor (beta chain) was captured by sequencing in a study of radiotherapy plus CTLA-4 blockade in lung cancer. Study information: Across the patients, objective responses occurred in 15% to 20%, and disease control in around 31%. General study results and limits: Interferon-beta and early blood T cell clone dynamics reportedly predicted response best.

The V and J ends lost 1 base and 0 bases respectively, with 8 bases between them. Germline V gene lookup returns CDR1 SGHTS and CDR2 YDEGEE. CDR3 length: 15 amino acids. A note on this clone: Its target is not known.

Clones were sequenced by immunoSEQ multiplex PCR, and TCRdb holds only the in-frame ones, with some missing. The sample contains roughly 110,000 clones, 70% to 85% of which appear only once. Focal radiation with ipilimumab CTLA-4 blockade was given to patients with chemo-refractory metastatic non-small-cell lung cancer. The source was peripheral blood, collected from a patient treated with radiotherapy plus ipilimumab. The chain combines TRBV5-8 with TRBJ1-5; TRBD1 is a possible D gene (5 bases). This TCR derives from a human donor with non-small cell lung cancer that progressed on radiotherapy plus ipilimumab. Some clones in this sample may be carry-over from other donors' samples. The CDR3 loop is CASSLYGTSNQPQHF. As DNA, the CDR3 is TGTGCCAGCAGCTTGTACGGGACTAGCAATCAGCCCCAGCATTTT.